This T cell receptor (beta chain) was recorded in a study of tumor-infiltrating lymphocytes in oesophageal squamous cell carcinoma. TCRdb redid the calling of the PCR reads with MiXCR, one entry per CDR3 protein. The sample yields 9,000 or so distinct CDR3 sequences, 66% seen once. The CDR3 sequence is 15 residues long. CDR1 and CDR2 (germline): DFQATT, SNEGSKA (reference sequence). V was shortened by 3 bases and J by 4 bases, with 13 bases between the two germline ends. The TCR comes from a female donor with esophageal squamous cell carcinoma. The sample taken for sequencing was esophageal tumor tissue. The J gene is TRBJ1-6, the V gene TRBV20-1; D is undetermined. CDR3 DNA sequence: TGCAGTGCTAGGGACTGGACGGGATATAATTCACCCCTCCACTTT. This gives the protein CSARDWTGYNSPLHF.